This T cell receptor beta chain was recorded in a study of cytomegalovirus exposure and HLA in healthy donors. Notes on this clone: Its antigen is unidentified.

The germline V gene encodes CDR1 GTSNPN and CDR2 SVGIG (reference sequence). This CDR3 region has 15 residues. J was trimmed by 1 base and V by 3 bases; bases with no gene match: 4. The primer mix had 60 Vbeta and 13 Jbeta primers. The repertoire was sequenced with immunoSEQ multiplex PCR; TCRdb's copy has only in-frame clones and lacks some. This table holds a few hundred thousand clones, nearly 95% found once. Overall study results and limits: Specificity for CMV antigens was confirmed in vitro for three of the CMV-associated chains. Later work associated 17,000 or so TCR beta sequences with HLA alleles at 0.05 false discovery rate.

Material for sequencing was PBMCs. The gene calls are TRBV30 and TRBJ2-3; 10 nucleotides align to TRBD2. This TCR derives from a girl aged 2-10 years in good health and CMV-seronegative. The CDR3 nucleotides are TGTGCCTGGAGCCAAGGGACTAGCGGCACAGATACGCAGTATTTT. This sequence encodes CAWSQGTSGTDTQYF.